The 28 T cell receptor beta chains given below trace back to one sample, sequenced in a study of T cells in Graves' hyperthyroidism and ophthalmopathy. Amplified TCR beta CDR3 regions derived from RNA transcripts. In the first-round RT-PCR of the TCR CDR3, the HTBI primer set was used. TCRdb independently ran MiXCR on the multiplex PCR reads; one entry per CDR3 protein. The table shows almost 600,000 distinct CDR3 sequences, with approximately 15% occurring only once. Input material: blood. The origin of the receptors is a woman in her 30s with Graves' hyperthyroidism that later progressed to Graves' ophthalmopathy.

This clonotype occurred many times. V usage is TRBV7-3 and J usage is TRBJ2-5, with 10 bases fitting TRBD2. Germline V gene lookup returns CDR1 SGHTA and CDR2 FQGTGA. CDR3 length: 21 amino acids. After removal of 3 bases from V and 3 bases from J, the junction contained 22 bases not matched to a gene. The CDR3 nucleotides are TGTGCCAGCAGCTTCAAGGAAGCGGGAGGGCGGGGGTACCATAAGGAAGAGACCCAGTACTTC. Protein sequence: CASSFKEAGGRGYHKEETQYF.

The rearrangement joins TRBV2 to TRBJ2-6; 7 bases align to TRBD1. CDR3 length equals 17 residues. J lost 0 bases, V lost 6 bases, and 8 bases had no gene match. CDR1 is SNHLY, CDR2 FYNNEI, per germline. CDR3 sequence (DNA): TGTGCCAGCAGGATAGCAGACAGGGCCTCTGGGGCCAACGTCCTGACTTTC. Amino acid sequence: CASRIADRASGANVLTF.

This rearrangement joins TRBV20-1 to TRBJ1-5; 7 nucleotides agree with TRBD1. The germline V gene encodes CDR1 DFQATT and CDR2 SNEGSKA (reference sequence). The CDR3 spans 15 residues. V lost 4 bases, J lost 3 bases, and 9 bases stayed unmatched. CDR3 region: CSAKSGQAHNQPQHF. The CDR3 nucleotides read TGCAGTGCTAAGTCCGGACAGGCACACAATCAGCCCCAGCATTTT.

This clonotype has only a few counts. V is TRBV3-1 and J is TRBJ1-4, with D possibly TRBD1 on 6 matching bases. The germline CDR1 and CDR2 sequences are LGHDT and YNNKEL (reference sequence). The CDR3 sequence is 15 residues long. V was shortened by 7 bases and J by 6 bases, with 18 bases between the two germline ends. CDR3 residues: CASNPGGGGHEKLFF. The CDR3 DNA follows: TGTGCCAGCAACCCTGGAGGGGGTGGCCATGAAAAACTGTTTTTT. Variable domain in full (rest from reference TRBV3-1 and TRBJ1-4): DTAVSQTPKYLVTQMGNDKSIKCEQNLGHDTMYWYKQDSKKFLKIMFSYNNKELIINETVPNRFSPKSPDKAHLNLHINSLELGDSAVYFCASNPGGGGHEKLFFGSGTQLSVL.

The chain combines TRBV6-2 or TRBV6-3 with TRBJ2-1; 10 nucleotides match TRBD2. The V segment lost 6 bases and the J segment 7 bases; nucleotides outside the gene matches: 6. This CDR3 has 14 amino acids. Germline values: CDR1 MNHEY, CDR2 SVGEGT. The CDR3 loop is CASSQGTSDNEQFF. The CDR3 coding sequence is TGTGCCAGCAGCCAAGGGACTAGCGATAATGAGCAGTTCTTC.

This clonotype was found a few times. A much larger clonotype is one base distant, so this may be a read error. This chain links TRBV6-1 with TRBJ1-6, with 8 nucleotides matching TRBD1. The CDR3 sequence is 15 residues long. Germline loops: CDR1 MNHNS, CDR2 SASEGT. V dropped 6 bases and J dropped 8; count of bases not matched to a gene: 9. The CDR3 DNA reads TGTGCCAGCAGCTGGGACAGGAGATTGGATTCACCCCTCCACTTT. It translates to CASSWDRRLDSPLHF.

A word on this clonotype: A much larger clone lies a single base off, so this may be a read error. The gene calls are TRBV30 and TRBJ2-7, with D perhaps TRBD2 (7 bases). This CDR3 is 13 amino acids long. Looked up from germline, CDR1 is GTSNPN and CDR2 is SVGIG (reference sequence). The V and J ends lost 3 bases and 2 bases respectively, with 11 bases between them. The CDR3 spells CAWRLGGAYEQYF. CDR3 nucleotide sequence: TGTGCCTGGAGACTAGGGGGGGCCTACGAGCAGTACTTC.

This clonotype was detected ten times or more. This rearrangement joins TRBV19 to TRBJ2-1; a possible D gene is TRBD2 (6 bases). The V gene's germline CDR1 is LNHDA and CDR2 SQIVND (reference sequence). This CDR3 region has 15 residues. The ends were cut back, 8 bases at V and 5 bases at J, with 19 bases in the middle. As DNA, the CDR3 is TGTGCCAGTGACCGGGACTCTGGAGGACACAATGAGCAGTTCTTC. Residues: CASDRDSGGHNEQFF.

In this sample, this clonotype turned up many times. The chain joins TRBV7-3 to TRBJ1-1; 8 bases are a match to TRBD1. From germline, CDR1 is SGHTA and CDR2 FQGTGA. Trimming at V came to 6 bases and at J to 3 bases, leaving 6 bases not matched to a gene. This CDR3 is 14 amino acids long. The CDR3: CASRSGQGDTEAFF. The CDR3 bases are TGTGCCAGCAGATCAGGACAGGGCGACACTGAAGCTTTCTTT.

Ten or more counts support this clonotype. The gene calls are TRBV7-8 and TRBJ2-4; D is uncertain. The CDR3 runs 18 residues. Trimming took 8 bases from V and 0 from J, leaving 23 bases between them. The germline V gene encodes CDR1 SGHVS and CDR2 FQNEAQ. DNA for the CDR3: TGTGCCAGCTGTTGGGAAGCACCGCAAATTGGAGCCAAAAACATTCAGTACTTC. It codes for CASCWEAPQIGAKNIQYF.

On this clonotype itself: This may arise from a read error, as a much more abundant clone is one base away. The chain links TRBV5-6 to TRBJ1-1, with a tentative D call TRBD1 (5 bases). The CDR3 is 12 residues long. Germline CDR1 SGHDT, CDR2 YYEEEE. CDR3 residues: CACSSSGSEAFF. DNA of the CDR3: TGTGCCTGCAGCTCGTCAGGGAGTGAAGCTTTCTTT.

Many counts were recorded for this clonotype. The chain combines TRBV2 with TRBJ1-5; D unclear. This CDR3 is built from 15 residues. Germline assignment: CDR1 SNHLY and CDR2 FYNNEI. The germline V and J ends were trimmed by 4 bases and 4 bases, with 14 bases remaining between them. The CDR3 nucleotides read TGTGCCAGCAGTGTCGGCGGCCAGCCTAATCAGCCCCAGCATTTT. Translating it yields CASSVGGQPNQPQHF.

On this clonotype itself: A much larger clone differs by one base, so this may be a read error. The V gene is TRBV6-5, the J gene TRBJ1-2; D uncertain. V lost 2 bases, J lost 4 bases, and 11 bases lay in between. The CDR3 covers 14 residues. Germline V gives CDR1 MNHEY, CDR2 SVGAGI. This chain's CDR3 is CASSYDIGLYGYTF. CDR3 sequence (DNA): TGTGCCAGCAGTTACGATATAGGGCTCTATGGCTACACCTTC.

The rearrangement uses TRBV27 and TRBJ2-7; no firm D call. Germline CDR1 MNHEY, CDR2 SMNVEV (reference sequence). The CDR3 is 15 residues long. V gave up 1 base and J gave up 5 bases, with 15 bases separating them. CDR3 loop: CASSLYLSSAHEQYF. The CDR3, as DNA: TGTGCCAGCAGTTTATATCTATCCTCGGCTCACGAGCAGTACTTC.

The rearrangement links TRBV20-1 to TRBJ1-6, with D possibly TRBD1 on 5 matching bases. Trimming cost V 2 bases and J 7 bases, with 18 bases left between them. The CDR3 spans 16 residues. The germline V gene has CDR1 DFQATT and CDR2 SNEGSKA (reference sequence). The CDR3 protein is CSARKGDGKANSPLHF. The CDR3 bases are TGCAGTGCTAGAAAAGGGGACGGCAAGGCCAATTCACCCCTCCACTTT.

The chain has TRBV30 and TRBJ1-1; 7 bases match TRBD1. There are 15 residues in the CDR3. CDR1 and CDR2 from the germline V gene are GTSNPN and SVGIG (reference sequence). Trimming cost V 4 bases and J 4 bases; bases outside gene matches: 12. Here the CDR3 DNA reads TGTGCCTGGACCCCCCTCGACAGGGTCGGCACTGAAGCTTTCTTT. Translated, it gives CAWTPLDRVGTEAFF.

This clonotype was counted only a few times. The genes are TRBV10-3 and TRBJ2-1; tentative D call: TRBD1 (6 bases). Trimming stripped 7 bases from V and 4 bases from J, with 14 bases between. From germline, CDR1 is ENHRY and CDR2 SYGVKD. The CDR3 loop spans 14 amino acids. This chain's CDR3 is CAITDNQGYNEQFF. DNA for the CDR3: TGTGCCATCACGGATAATCAGGGGTACAATGAGCAGTTCTTC.

This clonotype was observed once. The J gene is TRBJ1-1, the V gene TRBV7-2; D unclear. Germline V gene data show CDR1 as SGHTA and CDR2 as FQGNSA. The CDR3 is 15 residues long. The germline V and J ends were trimmed by 2 bases and 6 bases, with 16 bases remaining between them. As DNA, the CDR3 is TGTGCCAGCAGCTTAATGAATCGCATTGGGGCTGAAGCTTTCTTT. Translating it yields CASSLMNRIGAEAFF. Combining the CDR3 with reference TRBV7-2 and TRBJ1-1 gives the whole variable domain GAGVSQSPSNKVTEKGKDVELRCDPISGHTALYWYRQSLGQGLEFLIYFQGNSAPDKSGLPSDRFSAERTGGSVSTLTIQRTQQEDSAVYLCASSLMNRIGAEAFFGQGTRLTVV.

This clonotype has a count of ten or more. The chain links TRBV20-1 to TRBJ2-1, with 13 bases that match TRBD2. Germline V CDR1 and CDR2: DFQATT, SNEGSKA (reference sequence). The length of the CDR3 is 15 residues. With V trimmed by 5 bases and J by 4 bases, 5 bases remained unmatched. Written as DNA, the CDR3 is TGCAGTGCTGAGCTGGGACTAGCGGGGTACAATGAGCAGTTCTTC. Its translation is CSAELGLAGYNEQFF.

This clonotype was detected ten times or more. The J gene is TRBJ1-4, the V gene TRBV4-3; D is possibly TRBD1 (6 bases). V dropped 4 bases and J dropped 8 bases, with 20 bases sitting between them. Germline-derived CDR1 and CDR2 are LGHNA and YSLEER. This CDR3 is 16 amino acids long. The CDR3 loop reads CASSRRGGAGEEKLFF. The CDR3 nucleotides read TGCGCCAGCAGCCGACGGGGGGGCGCAGGGGAGGAAAAACTGTTTTTT.

This clonotype was detected a few times. V and J are TRBV11-2 and TRBJ1-6, with a tentative D call TRBD1 (5 bases). Trimming cost V 0 bases and J 8 bases, with 11 bases left between them. The CDR3 is 15 amino acids. CDR1 SGHAT and CDR2 FQNNGV come from the germline V gene. CDR3 amino acids: CASSLELGGYSPLHF. The CDR3 nucleotides are TGTGCCAGCAGCTTAGAGCTGGGGGGATATTCACCCCTCCACTTT.

This clonotype occurred many times. V usage is TRBV12-3 or TRBV12-4 and J usage is TRBJ2-4; D not resolved. Trimming stripped 6 bases from V and 2 bases from J, with 11 bases between. The CDR3 is 14 amino acids. This chain's CDR3 is CASSPVGTKNIQYF. CDR3 bases: TGTGCCAGCAGCCCAGTGGGGACCAAAAACATTCAGTACTTC.

There are many counts of this clonotype. The chain recombines TRBV11-2 with TRBJ1-1; 7 bases agree with TRBD1. Trimming cost V 5 bases and J 6 bases; bases outside gene matches: 6. CDR1 is SGHAT and CDR2 is FQNNGV in the germline V gene. CDR3 length equals 13 residues. CDR3 nucleotides: TGTGCCAGCAGCCTGACAGGGAAGGCTGAAGCTTTCTTT. Its protein is CASSLTGKAEAFF.

In this sample, this clonotype turned up many times. The rearrangement links TRBV12-3 or TRBV12-4 to TRBJ2-7; D not certain. The V and J ends lost 4 bases and 3 bases respectively, with 13 bases between them. The CDR3 runs 14 residues. CDR3 residues: CASSSTPLGYEQYF. CDR3 in DNA: TGTGCCAGCAGTTCCACCCCTTTAGGCTACGAGCAGTACTTC.

This clonotype was counted at least ten times. The CDR3 reads CASNSQGFNSPLHF. As DNA, the CDR3 is TGTGCCAGCAATTCCCAAGGTTTCAATTCACCCCTCCACTTT. V gene TRBV9 combines with J gene TRBJ1-6; D not certain. V lost 6 bases and J 7 bases, leaving 14 bases between the germline ends. Germline V gene data show CDR1 as SGDLS and CDR2 as YYNGEE. The CDR3 runs 14 residues.

This clonotype appeared a few times. The chain employs TRBV20-1 and TRBJ2-7; D may correspond to TRBD1 or TRBD2 (5 bases each). Germline assignment: CDR1 DFQATT and CDR2 SNEGSKA (reference sequence). Trimming removed 2 bases from V and 2 bases from J, with 16 bases in between. This CDR3 has 15 residues. The CDR3 is CSARRSGHLAYEQYF. The CDR3 DNA is TGCAGTGCTAGAAGATCGGGGCACCTCGCCTACGAGCAGTACTTC.

This clonotype has a count of ten or more. The chain recombines TRBV6-2 or TRBV6-3 with TRBJ1-2, with 8 bases aligning to TRBD1. Germline-derived CDR1 and CDR2 are MNHEY and SVGEGT. The V segment lost 5 bases and the J segment 7 bases; nucleotides outside the gene matches: 9. The CDR3 length is 14 residues. The CDR3 DNA is TGTGCCAGCAGTCGACAGGGGAATTCGGCTGGCTACACCTTC. It translates to CASSRQGNSAGYTF.

This clonotype was observed a single time. The chain links TRBV11-2 to TRBJ2-3; the D gene is possibly TRBD1 (5 bases). This CDR3 is 17 amino acids long. Germline CDR1 reads SGHAT; CDR2 reads FQNNGV. Between the trimmed V and J ends, which lost 5 bases and 2 bases, there was a span of 20 bases. Here the CDR3 DNA reads TGTGCCAGCAGCCCACACCCATTCCGACAGATCACAGATACGCAGTATTTT. The encoded protein is CASSPHPFRQITDTQYF.